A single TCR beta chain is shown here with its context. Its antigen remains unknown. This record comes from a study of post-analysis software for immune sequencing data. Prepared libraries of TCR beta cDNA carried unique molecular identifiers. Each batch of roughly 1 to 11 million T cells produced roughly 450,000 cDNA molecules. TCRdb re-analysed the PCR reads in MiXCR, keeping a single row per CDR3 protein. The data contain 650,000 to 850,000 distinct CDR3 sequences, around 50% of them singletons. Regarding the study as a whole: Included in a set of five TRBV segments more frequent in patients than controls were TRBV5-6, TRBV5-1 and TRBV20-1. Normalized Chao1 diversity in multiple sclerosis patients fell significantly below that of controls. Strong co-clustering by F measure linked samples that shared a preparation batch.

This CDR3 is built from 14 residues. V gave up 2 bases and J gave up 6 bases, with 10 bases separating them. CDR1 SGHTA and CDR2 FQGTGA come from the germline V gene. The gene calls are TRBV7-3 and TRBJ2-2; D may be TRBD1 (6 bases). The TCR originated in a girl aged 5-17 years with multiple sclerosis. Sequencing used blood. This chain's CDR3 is CASSLGGGSGELFF. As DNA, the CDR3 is TGTGCCAGCAGCTTAGGTGGGGGCTCCGGGGAGCTGTTTTTT. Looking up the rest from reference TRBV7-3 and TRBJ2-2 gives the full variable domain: GAGVSQTPSNKVTEKGKYVELRCDPISGHTALYWYRQSLGQGPEFLIYFQGTGAADDSGLPNDRFFAVRPEGSVSTLKIQRTERGDSAVYLCASSLGGGSGELFFGEGSRLTVL.